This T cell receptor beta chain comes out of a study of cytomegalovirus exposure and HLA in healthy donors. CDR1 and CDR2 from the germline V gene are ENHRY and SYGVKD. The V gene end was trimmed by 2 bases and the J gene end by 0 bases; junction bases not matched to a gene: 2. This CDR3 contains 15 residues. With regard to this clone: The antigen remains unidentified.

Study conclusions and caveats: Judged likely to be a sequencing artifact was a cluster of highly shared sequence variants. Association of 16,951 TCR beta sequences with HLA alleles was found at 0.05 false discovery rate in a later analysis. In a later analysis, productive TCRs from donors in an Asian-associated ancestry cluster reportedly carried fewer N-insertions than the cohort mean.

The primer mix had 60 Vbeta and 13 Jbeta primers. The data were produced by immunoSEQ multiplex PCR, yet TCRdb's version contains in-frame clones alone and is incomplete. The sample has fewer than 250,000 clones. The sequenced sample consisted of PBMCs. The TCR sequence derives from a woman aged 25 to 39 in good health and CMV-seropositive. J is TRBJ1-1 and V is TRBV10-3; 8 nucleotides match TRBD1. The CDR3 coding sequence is TGTGCCATCAGTGAGGAGGACAGGGTGAACACTGAAGCTTTCTTT. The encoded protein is CAISEEDRVNTEAFF.